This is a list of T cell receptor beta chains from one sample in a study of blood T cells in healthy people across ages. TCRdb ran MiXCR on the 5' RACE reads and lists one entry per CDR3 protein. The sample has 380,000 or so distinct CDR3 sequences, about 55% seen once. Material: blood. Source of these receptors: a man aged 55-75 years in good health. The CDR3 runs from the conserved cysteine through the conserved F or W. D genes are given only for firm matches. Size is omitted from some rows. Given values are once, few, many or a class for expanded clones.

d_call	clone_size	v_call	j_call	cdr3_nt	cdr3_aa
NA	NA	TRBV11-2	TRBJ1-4	TGTGCCAGCAGTTATTCCGGGACATTTGGGGAAAAACTGTTTTTT	CASSYSGTFGEKLFF
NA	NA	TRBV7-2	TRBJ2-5	TGTGCCAGCAGCTCCAGACCCCCGACAGTAACCCAAGAGACCCAGTACTTC	CASSSRPPTVTQETQYF
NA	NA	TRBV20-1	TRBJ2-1	TGCAGTGCTAGAGTGGGCAGGTCCGATGAGCAGTTCTTC	CSARVGRSDEQFF
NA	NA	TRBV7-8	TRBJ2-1	TGTGCCAGCAGCTTAGCTTCCAGGCCTTCGCAGTTCTTC	CASSLASRPSQFF
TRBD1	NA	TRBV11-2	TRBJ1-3	TGTGCCAGCAGCACAGGGGGCAGGGGCTCTGGAAACACCATATATTTT	CASSTGGRGSGNTIYF
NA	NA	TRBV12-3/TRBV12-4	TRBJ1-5	TGCGCCAGCAGTTCCCGGGTTGGGGGCACAAATCAGCCCCAGCATTTT	CASSSRVGGTNQPQHF
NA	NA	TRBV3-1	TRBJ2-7	TGTGCCAGCAGCCCCCGGGAGACGAGGAGCTCCTACGAGCAGTACTTC	CASSPRETRSSYEQYF
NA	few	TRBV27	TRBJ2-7	TGTGCCAGCAGTATACCTGGGGGGGAGCAGTACTTC	CASSIPGGEQYF
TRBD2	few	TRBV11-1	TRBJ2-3	TGTGCCAGCAAGTCAGAGGGACTAGGACAAGATACGCAGTATTTT	CASKSEGLGQDTQYF
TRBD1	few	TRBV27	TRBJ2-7	TGTGCCAGCAGTTTATATGACAGGGGACAGAACGAGCAGTACTTC	CASSLYDRGQNEQYF
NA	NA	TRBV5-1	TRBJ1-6	TGCGCCAGCAGCTACACCGGAGACCAACAGTCACCCCTCCACTTT	CASSYTGDQQSPLHF
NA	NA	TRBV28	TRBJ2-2	TGTGCCACCCCAGGGGAGCCGAACACCGGGGAGCTGTTTTTT	CATPGEPNTGELFF
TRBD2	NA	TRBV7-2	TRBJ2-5	TGTGCCAGCAGCCCTAGCGGGAGGGGGGCAGAGACCCAGTACTTC	CASSPSGRGAETQYF
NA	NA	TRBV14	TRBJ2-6	TGTGCCAGCAGCCATTACCAGGGGAAAGGGGCCAACGTCCCGACTTTC	CASSHYQGKGANVPTF
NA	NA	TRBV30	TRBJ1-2	TGTGCCTGGAGTGTAGGGGGGGGTTCGGGCTACACCTTC	CAWSVGGGSGYTF
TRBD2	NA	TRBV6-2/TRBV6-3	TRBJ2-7	TGTGCCAGCAGTTCTAGCGGCGGGAGCAGCTACGAGCAGTACTTC	CASSSSGGSSYEQYF
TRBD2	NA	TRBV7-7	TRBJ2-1	TGTGCTAGCAGTTTAGGGCGAGCGGGAGGGCAGGAGCAGTTCTTC	CASSLGRAGGQEQFF
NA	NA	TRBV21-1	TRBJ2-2	TGTGCCAGCAGCAAAGCGGAGCGGGAGCAGTCCGGGGAGCTGTTTTTT	CASSKAEREQSGELFF
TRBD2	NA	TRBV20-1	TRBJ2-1	TGCAGTGCTAGACAGACTAGCGGGATCTCCAGTGAGCAGTTCTTC	CSARQTSGISSEQFF
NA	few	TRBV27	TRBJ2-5	TGTGCCAGCAGGCCCGGGACCGCCTACAATGAGCAGTACTTC	CASRPGTAYNEQYF
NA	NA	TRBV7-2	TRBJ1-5	TGTGCCAGCAGCCGGGGGTTGTTGAGCAATCAGCCCCAGCATTTT	CASSRGLLSNQPQHF
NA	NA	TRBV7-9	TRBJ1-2	TGTGCCAGCAGCTTAGAGAGCGATAACTATGGCTACACCTTC	CASSLESDNYGYTF